This TCR beta chain was recovered during a study of patients and donors after allogeneic stem cell transplantation. Only a few counts were recorded for this clonotype. Via MiXCR, TCRdb re-called the RT-PCR reads, giving one row per CDR3 protein. The sample holds 200,000 to 250,000 distinct CDR3 sequences; around 14% are singletons and the top ten take roughly 12%. Trimming pared 4 bases from V and 2 bases from J, leaving 17 bases between. The CDR3 consists of 15 residues. CDR1 and CDR2 (germline): DFQATT, SNEGSKA (reference sequence). Sequencing input: blood, either unsorted or a sorted T cell fraction (not recorded which). This chain links TRBV20-1 with TRBJ1-1; a possible D gene is TRBD1 (5 bases). The clonotype was recovered from a human donor who was either an allogeneic HSCT recipient or a stem cell or donor lymphocyte infusion donor (not recorded which). It is not recorded whose cells these are; they may come from a transplant donor. The CDR3 reads CSANTGVRGNTEAFF. The CDR3 coding sequence is TGCAGTGCTAACACGGGTGTTAGGGGCAACACTGAAGCTTTCTTT.